The rows below give T cell receptor beta chains drawn from one sample of a study of OX40 agonist ivuxolimab in advanced cancers. Libraries were prepared by immunoSEQ multiplex PCR; TCRdb keeps only in-frame clonotypes and omits some of them. The sample lists tens of thousands of clones; more than 65% were seen once. Sequences were derived from CD4+ or CD8+ T cells sorted from blood, sampled in a trial of the OX40 agonist ivuxolimab. Receptor source: an adult with an advanced solid tumor such as melanoma, head and neck, liver or kidney cancer. The CDR3 runs from the conserved cysteine through the conserved F or W. D genes are given only for firm matches. Rows give clone size only sometimes, using once, few, many, or a class for an expanded clone.

TRBD2	NA	TRBV7-3	TRBJ2-7	CASSLRLAGPYEQYF	TGTGCCAGCAGCTTAAGGTTAGCGGGCCCCTACGAGCAGTACTTC
TRBD1	NA	TRBV7-9	TRBJ1-6	CASSQQGNNSPLHF	TGTGCCAGCAGCCAACAGGGGAATAATTCACCCCTCCACTTT
NA	NA	TRBV19	TRBJ1-3	CASSTGNSGNTIYF	TGTGCCAGTAGTACAGGGAACTCTGGAAACACCATATATTTT
NA	NA	TRBV6-5	TRBJ2-7	CASSAEGNRAYEQYF	TGTGCCAGCAGTGCCGAAGGGAATCGGGCCTACGAGCAGTACTTC
NA	once	TRBV7-2	TRBJ1-3	CASSLAGATLNTIYF	TGTGCCAGCAGCTTAGCAGGCGCGACTTTAAACACCATATATTTT
NA	NA	TRBV27	TRBJ2-7	CASSQQGRRLGEQYF	TGTGCCAGCAGCCAACAGGGACGCAGGCTAGGGGAGCAGTACTTC
NA	NA	TRBV7-5	TRBJ2-7	CVRSLPPGAGYKQYF	TGTGTCAGAAGCCTACCCCCAGGGGCAGGGTACAAGCAGTACTTC
TRBD1	once	TRBV27	TRBJ1-4	CASSFGTGQRYEKLFF	TGTGCCAGCAGTTTCGGGACAGGGCAGAGGTATGAAAAACTGTTTTTT
NA	few	TRBV2	TRBJ2-7	CASRDSGPLEQYF	TGTGCCAGCCGGGATAGCGGCCCGCTCGAGCAGTACTTC
TRBD1	NA	TRBV6-5	TRBJ1-5	CASKTGSNQPQHF	TGTGCCAGCAAGACAGGGAGCAATCAGCCCCAGCATTTT
TRBD2	NA	TRBV5-4	TRBJ2-7	CASSLGGGYEQYF	TGTGCCAGCAGCCTGGGGGGGGGCTACGAGCAGTACTTC
NA	NA	TRBV5-1	TRBJ1-1	CASSLALGVTAEAFF	TGCGCCAGCAGCTTGGCCTTGGGGGTAACAGCTGAAGCTTTCTTT
TRBD1	NA	TRBV10-1	TRBJ2-2	CASSTGGTTGELFF	TGCGCCAGCAGCACAGGGGGGACCACCGGGGAGCTGTTTTTT
TRBD2	NA	TRBV11-2	TRBJ2-2	CASSFGASGNTGELFF	TGTGCCAGCAGCTTCGGGGCTAGCGGAAACACCGGGGAGCTGTTTTTT
TRBD1	many	TRBV4-2	TRBJ1-2	CASSQEKDRGKDGYTF	TGTGCCAGCAGCCAAGAAAAGGACAGGGGGAAGGATGGCTACACCTTC
NA	NA	TRBV10-2	TRBJ2-4	CASRGVAGPDSEDIQYF	TGCGCCAGCAGGGGCGTGGCAGGACCGGATTCTGAGGACATTCAGTACTTC
TRBD2	NA	TRBV19	TRBJ2-1	CASSIVTSGSTNEQFF	TGTGCCAGTAGTATCGTGACTAGCGGGAGTACGAATGAGCAGTTCTTC
TRBD2	NA	TRBV5-1	TRBJ2-1	CASSPRDGGAYNEQFF	TGCGCCAGCAGCCCCAGGGACGGGGGGGCCTACAATGAGCAGTTCTTC
NA	NA	TRBV2	TRBJ2-3	CASTRESSTDTQYF	TGTGCCAGCACCAGGGAGAGTTCAACAGATACGCAGTATTTT
NA	NA	TRBV18	TRBJ2-5	CASSPTGKRETQYF	TGTGCCAGCTCACCAACAGGGAAACGTGAGACCCAGTACTTC
NA	NA	TRBV18	TRBJ1-2	CASSPSGESYGYTF	TGTGCCAGCTCACCATCAGGGGAGAGCTATGGCTACACCTTC
TRBD2	NA	TRBV14	TRBJ2-1	CASSQESPPLLAGSYNEQFF	TGTGCCAGCAGCCAAGAATCTCCCCCCCTTCTAGCGGGTTCCTACAATGAGCAGTTCTTC
NA	once	TRBV4-1	TRBJ1-5	CASSQIPGLWTQPQHF	TGCGCCAGCAGCCAGATACCGGGATTGTGGACTCAGCCCCAGCATTTT
TRBD1	NA	TRBV5-4	TRBJ1-2	CASSLNGWGTEKNGYTF	TGTGCCAGCAGCTTGAACGGTTGGGGGACAGAGAAAAATGGCTACACCTTC
NA	few	TRBV18	TRBJ2-7	CASSPRSTGFHEQYF	TGTGCCAGCTCACCGAGGTCTACAGGGTTCCACGAGCAGTACTTC
NA	NA	TRBV5-1	TRBJ2-1	CASTSYPGLTYNEQFF	TGCGCCAGCACTTCATACCCGGGACTGACGTACAATGAGCAGTTCTTC
TRBD2	NA	TRBV7-2	TRBJ2-2	CASSYSSGASTGELFF	TGTGCCAGCAGCTATTCTAGCGGAGCCTCTACCGGGGAGCTGTTTTTT
TRBD2	NA	TRBV4-3	TRBJ2-3	CASSPALADGTDTQYF	TGCGCCAGCAGCCCCGCACTAGCGGATGGCACAGATACGCAGTATTTT
TRBD1	NA	TRBV5-6	TRBJ1-6	CASSLGQGATGSPLHF	TGTGCCAGCAGCTTGGGACAGGGGGCGACGGGTTCACCCCTCCACTTT
NA	few	TRBV5-1	TRBJ2-7	CASSLQGAYEQYF	TGCGCCAGCAGCCTGCAGGGCGCCTACGAGCAGTACTTC
NA	NA	TRBV5-1	TRBJ2-2	CASSRILARYTGELFF	TGCGCCAGCAGCCGGATCTTAGCTCGCTACACCGGGGAGCTGTTTTTT
NA	NA	TRBV16	TRBJ2-3	CASEKTPRSTDTQYF	TGTGCCAGCGAAAAAACCCCGAGGAGCACAGATACGCAGTATTTT
TRBD1	NA	TRBV7-6	TRBJ1-2	CASSSGTATNYGYTF	TGTGCCAGCAGCTCCGGGACAGCGACTAACTATGGCTACACCTTC
NA	NA	TRBV7-2	TRBJ2-1	CASSLVGINEQFF	TGTGCCAGCAGCTTAGTAGGGATAAATGAGCAGTTCTTC
NA	NA	TRBV6-1	TRBJ2-3	CATGGGHSTDTQYF	TGTGCCACCGGCGGGGGCCACAGCACAGATACGCAGTATTTT
TRBD1	NA	TRBV6-1	TRBJ1-5	CAISETGTGDQPQHF	TGTGCCATCAGTGAGACCGGGACAGGGGATCAGCCCCAGCATTTT
NA	NA	TRBV7-2	TRBJ1-2	CASSARGFVHGYTF	TGTGCCAGCAGCGCCAGGGGTTTTGTACATGGCTACACCTTC
TRBD2	NA	TRBV5-4	TRBJ2-2	CASSLESGGPNTGELFF	TGTGCCAGCAGCTTGGAAAGCGGGGGCCCTAACACCGGGGAGCTGTTTTTT
TRBD2	NA	TRBV18	TRBJ2-1	CASSPPGLAGYKGEQFF	TGTGCCAGCTCACCTCCCGGACTAGCGGGATATAAAGGTGAGCAGTTCTTC
NA	NA	TRBV18	TRBJ1-1	CASSPEGGGTEAFF	TGTGCCAGCTCACCCGAAGGTGGGGGCACTGAAGCTTTCTTT
NA	NA	TRBV7-2	TRBJ1-3	CASSLAAVSGNTIYF	TGTGCCAGCAGCTTAGCGGCAGTCTCTGGAAACACCATATATTTT
TRBD1	NA	TRBV29-1	TRBJ1-1	CSARTGPNTEAFF	TGCAGCGCCCGGACAGGGCCGAACACTGAAGCTTTCTTT
TRBD2	NA	TRBV5-1	TRBJ2-1	CASSSSSGRIREQFF	TGCGCCAGCAGCTCGTCTAGCGGGAGGATTCGTGAGCAGTTCTTC
NA	few	TRBV2	TRBJ1-5	CASRGGNQPQHF	TGTGCCAGCCGAGGGGGGAATCAGCCCCAGCATTTT
NA	NA	TRBV11-2	TRBJ2-2	CASSSEQGRAGELFF	TGTGCCAGCAGCTCGGAGCAGGGGAGGGCCGGGGAGCTGTTTTTT
NA	NA	TRBV5-1	TRBJ1-1	CASSLDGRKNTEAFF	TGCGCCAGCAGCTTGGATGGGAGAAAGAACACTGAAGCTTTCTTT
NA	NA	TRBV2	TRBJ2-7	CASSVFERNPYEQYF	TGTGCCAGCAGTGTTTTCGAGCGGAACCCCTACGAGCAGTACTTC
NA	NA	TRBV5-6	TRBJ2-1	CASSLWLVSYNEQFF	TGTGCCAGCAGCTTGTGGCTAGTCTCCTACAATGAGCAGTTCTTC
NA	NA	TRBV7-8	TRBJ1-2	CASSLAPRGTGGYTF	TGTGCCAGCAGCTTAGCGCCACGGGGCACGGGGGGCTACACCTTC
TRBD2	NA	TRBV5-4	TRBJ2-2	CASSSAGGPAGELFF	TGTGCCAGCAGCTCAGCGGGGGGGCCGGCCGGGGAGCTGTTTTTT
NA	NA	TRBV7-9	TRBJ1-2	CASSFKGDGYTF	TGTGCCAGCAGCTTTAAGGGGGATGGCTACACCTTC
NA	NA	TRBV10-3	TRBJ1-1	CAISGSQGIVMNTEAFF	TGTGCCATCAGTGGAAGTCAGGGAATTGTTATGAACACTGAAGCTTTCTTT
TRBD1	once	TRBV2	TRBJ1-6	CASSQPGGTGGSSPLHF	TGTGCCAGCAGCCAACCGGGGGGGACAGGGGGAAGCTCACCCCTCCACTTT
NA	NA	TRBV5-6	TRBJ2-7	CASSPLSTGAGYEQYF	TGTGCCAGCAGCCCATTGTCGACGGGGGCAGGATACGAGCAGTACTTC